This TCR beta chain was observed in a study of blood T cell repertoires in COVID-19. For the study at large: In each case, the material was cDNA or gDNA derived from T cells, B-cell-depleted T cells, or PBMCs.

Deletions cut 0 bases from V and 1 base from J, with 9 bases between. The CDR3 is 16 residues long. CDR1 and CDR2 (germline): KGHSH, LQKENI. Some clones are missing from TCRdb's copy, which holds only in-frame ones; the method was immunoSEQ multiplex PCR. Among some 240,000 clones, approximately 84% were seen once, and the ten largest hold about 7%. Participants' own reports of clinical history determined their cohort assignment. Sequencing used PBMCs or T cells enriched from blood (not recorded which). This chain connects TRBV18 to TRBJ1-4; tentative D call: TRBD1 (6 bases). This clonotype originated in a woman aged 45-60 years who had been exposed to COVID-19. The CDR3: CASSPPSTGTNEKLFF. DNA for the CDR3: TGTGCCAGCTCACCACCTTCGACAGGAACTAATGAAAAACTGTTTTTT.